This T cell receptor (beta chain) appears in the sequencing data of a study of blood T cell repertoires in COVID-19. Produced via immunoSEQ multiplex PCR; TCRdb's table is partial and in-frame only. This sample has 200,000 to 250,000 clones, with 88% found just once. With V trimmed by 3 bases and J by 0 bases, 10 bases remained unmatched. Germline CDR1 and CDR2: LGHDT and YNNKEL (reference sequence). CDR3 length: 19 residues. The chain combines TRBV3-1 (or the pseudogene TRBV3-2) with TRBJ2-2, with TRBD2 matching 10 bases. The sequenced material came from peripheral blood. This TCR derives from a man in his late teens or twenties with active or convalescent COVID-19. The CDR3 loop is CASSHYRLAGAPNTGELFF. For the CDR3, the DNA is TGTGCCAGCAGCCATTATAGGCTAGCGGGAGCCCCGAACACCGGGGAGCTGTTTTTT.